This entry is about one T cell receptor beta chain. Its antigen is as yet unknown. The V gene end was trimmed by 4 bases and the J gene end by 9 bases; junction bases not matched to a gene: 13. Germline V lookup: CDR1 SGDLS, CDR2 YYNGEE. The CDR3 spans 16 residues. The data stem from a study of T cell responses to AZD1222 COVID-19 vaccine. General study points: The donor group comprised mostly white British people and more females; the analysis possibly underestimated clonal diversity. An increase in Spike-specific TCR breadth and depth was observed after two AZD1222 doses.

Clones were read by immunoSEQ multiplex PCR, and TCRdb kept only the in-frame ones, dropping some. The table shows some 150,000 clones, with more than 85% occurring only once. Sequencing used peripheral blood, obtained on day 0 of AZD1222 vaccination. This TCR was sampled from an adult in good health. The chain uses TRBV9 and TRBJ2-1; TRBD2 matches 10 bases. CDR3 nucleotides: TGTGCCAGCAGCACTTATACCGGGACTAGCGCCGGTGAGCAGTTCTTC. Protein product: CASSTYTGTSAGEQFF.